These 21 T cell receptor beta chains were all obtained from the same sample, sequenced in a study of neoadjuvant anti-PD-1 for oral cavity cancer. Time point given: after neoadjuvant nivolumab, at surgical resection. Measured with immunoSEQ multiplex PCR; TCRdb has only the in-frame clones, and not every one. The table includes about 68,000 clones, about 85% detected once. Sequences were derived from PBMCs, sampled after nivolumab (anti-PD-1) treatment. These receptors originate from a person between 40 and 79 years old with oral cavity squamous cell carcinoma.

The chain employs TRBV5-1 and TRBJ2-1; 13 bases align to TRBD2. CDR3 length: 15 amino acids. The V gene's germline CDR1 is SGHRS and CDR2 YFSETQ. Unmatched junction bases numbered 2, after V lost 2 bases and J lost 6 bases. The CDR3 here is CASSLLAGGGNEQFF. For the CDR3, the DNA is TGCGCCAGCAGCTTACTAGCGGGAGGGGGCAATGAGCAGTTCTTC.

The rearrangement links TRBV6-6 to TRBJ2-2, with 8 bases that match TRBD2. The CDR3 length is 14 residues. CDR1 is MNHNY and CDR2 is SVGAGI in the germline V gene (reference sequence). Trimming removed 6 bases from V and 4 bases from J; junction bases left unmatched: 4. Here the CDR3 DNA reads TGTGCCAGCAGGGCGCGGGAGGCCACCGGGGAGCTGTTTTTT. Amino acid sequence: CASRAREATGELFF.

Of note for this clone: In the same sample, other DNA sequences code for this CDR3. The rearrangement uses TRBV27 and TRBJ1-5; 9 nucleotides agree with TRBD1. This CDR3 spans 14 amino acids. Per germline, CDR1 MNHEY and CDR2 SMNVEV (reference sequence). With V trimmed by 2 bases and J by 4 bases, 0 bases remained unmatched. The CDR3 here is CASSLGTGNQPQHF. In nucleotides, the CDR3 is TGTGCCAGCAGTTTAGGGACAGGGAATCAGCCCCAGCATTTT.

The chain joins TRBV5-8 to TRBJ2-5; no reliable D call. CDR1 is SGHTS and CDR2 is YDEGEE in the germline V gene. This CDR3 comprises 14 residues. V lost 7 bases to trimming and J lost 0 bases, with 13 bases between them. This CDR3 reads CASGSRPDQETQYF. The CDR3 region has the DNA TGTGCCAGCGGCTCAAGACCCGACCAAGAGACCCAGTACTTC.

This clone was found a few times. V usage is TRBV6-5 and J usage is TRBJ2-7; the D gene is possibly TRBD1 (6 bases). V dropped 8 bases and J dropped 0 bases, with 14 bases sitting between them. Germline V CDR1 and CDR2: MNHEY, SVGAGI. This CDR3 spans 14 amino acids. CDR3 bases: TGTGCCAGCCGAATATTGACAGGCTCCTACGAGCAGTACTTC. Protein sequence: CASRILTGSYEQYF.

The chain has TRBV7-8 and TRBJ1-1; a weak D match, TRBD1 (5 bases). Trimming took off 1 base at V and 1 base at J, with 10 bases between the two ends. The CDR3 runs 15 residues. CDR1 and CDR2 (germline): SGHVS, FQNEAQ. CDR3: CASSLEAGRNTEAFF. For the CDR3, the DNA is TGTGCCAGCAGCTTAGAGGCAGGGAGGAACACTGAAGCTTTCTTT.

The chain employs TRBV5-4 and TRBJ1-4, with D maybe TRBD1 (6 bases). V gave up 4 bases and J gave up 6 bases, with 22 bases separating them. Germline V gene sequence: CDR1 SGHNT, CDR2 YYREEE (reference sequence). The CDR3 runs to 17 residues. CDR3 sequence reads: CASSPPAGEDGYEKLFF. For the CDR3, the DNA is TGTGCCAGCAGCCCCCCGGCAGGGGAGGACGGGTATGAAAAACTGTTTTTT.

The genes are TRBV5-1 and TRBJ2-5; TRBD1 is a possible D gene (5 bases). V was trimmed by 4 bases and J by 4 bases, leaving 17 bases between them. CDR1 and CDR2 (germline): SGHRS, YFSETQ. The CDR3 sequence is 15 residues long. CDR3 DNA sequence: TGCGCCAGCAGCGGTGGACATAAACCTGGAGAGACCCAGTACTTC. This translates into CASSGGHKPGETQYF.

V is TRBV6-1 and J is TRBJ1-5; D remains ambiguous. CDR3 length: 13 amino acids. Germline V gives CDR1 MNHNS, CDR2 SASEGT. Trimming left V 5 bases short and J 7 bases short, with 12 bases between. The CDR3 here is CASSKVQNQPQHF. The CDR3 nucleotides read TGTGCCAGCAGTAAAGTCCAGAACCAGCCCCAGCATTTT.

The CDR3 loop reads CASTQPGANVLTF. CDR3 nucleotide sequence: TGTGCCAGCACCCAGCCTGGGGCCAACGTCCTGACTTTC. The chain couples TRBV6-5 to TRBJ2-6; D gene unclear. The germline gives CDR1 MNHEY, CDR2 SVGAGI. The CDR3 sequence is 13 residues long. With 7 bases removed from V and 2 bases from J, the gap between germline ends came to 6 bases.

The chain carries TRBV4-2 and TRBJ1-2; no firm D call. The CDR3 is 14 residues long. The V gene's germline CDR1 is LGHNA and CDR2 YNFKEQ. V was pared by 1 base and J by 4 bases, with 10 bases between. The CDR3 region has the DNA TGTGCCAGCAGCCAAGTAGCACAGACCTATGGCTACACCTTC. Its translation: CASSQVAQTYGYTF.

This chain connects TRBV7-9 to TRBJ1-2; D is undetermined. Germline CDR1 is SEHNR and CDR2 is FQNEAQ (reference sequence). The CDR3 has 10 amino acids. V shed 9 bases and J shed 8 bases, with 10 bases lying between them. DNA of the CDR3: TGTGCCAGTCTGATGAGCGGCTACACCTTC. The encoded protein is CASLMSGYTF.

This chain uses TRBV6-6 with TRBJ1-5; D not certain. This CDR3 comprises 13 residues. Germline CDR1 MNHNY, CDR2 SVGAGI (reference sequence). The ends were cut back, 6 bases at V and 3 bases at J, with 9 bases in the middle. The CDR3 DNA follows: TGTGCCAGCAGGCTCGGGGACAATCAGCCCCAGCATTTT. As protein: CASRLGDNQPQHF.

With respect to this clone: The junction and the germline gene differ at one end; a read error may be behind it. CDR3 residues: CASRLEQGGNYGYTF. CDR3 coding DNA: TGTGCCAGCAGGTTAGAGCAGGGAGGGAACTATGGCTACACCTTC. The chain recombines TRBV7-2 with TRBJ1-2, with D perhaps matching TRBD1 (5 bases). CDR3 size: 15 residues. Germline CDR1 reads SGHTA; CDR2 reads FQGNSA.

This clone was recorded once. V gene TRBV11-2 combines with J gene TRBJ2-7, with 7 positions matching TRBD2. V dropped 8 bases and J dropped 6; count of bases not matched to a gene: 13. Germline lookup yields CDR1 SGHAT and CDR2 FQNNGV. There are 14 residues in the CDR3. For the CDR3, the DNA is TGTGCCAGCTCTTCGAAGCGGGACTTCAGCGAGCAGTACTTC. As protein: CASSSKRDFSEQYF.

The chain has TRBV5-6 and TRBJ1-4; no clear D gene. Deletions cut 2 bases from V and 2 bases from J, with 7 bases between. CDR1 and CDR2 (germline): SGHDT, YYEEEE. CDR3 length: 14 residues. The CDR3, as DNA: TGTGCCAGCAGCTTTAAGCAGACTAATGAAAAACTGTTTTTT. It yields the protein CASSFKQTNEKLFF.

V and J are TRBV6-5 and TRBJ2-1, with TRBD1 identical over 8 bases. Germline V gene data show CDR1 as MNHEY and CDR2 as SVGAGI. V lost 7 bases, J lost 9 bases, and 8 bases stayed unmatched. The CDR3 loop spans 13 amino acids. CDR3: CASKGQVFSEQFF. DNA for the CDR3: TGTGCCAGCAAGGGACAGGTTTTCAGTGAGCAGTTCTTC.

This clone was counted ten times or more. The J gene is TRBJ2-3, the V gene TRBV2; weak D call: TRBD2 (6 bases). V was clipped by 1 base and J by 2 bases, with 10 bases between them. Germline CDR1 is SNHLY and CDR2 is FYNNEI. CDR3 length: 15 residues. The CDR3 region is CASSEGGGSTDTQYF. In DNA, the CDR3 is TGTGCCAGCAGTGAAGGAGGAGGGTCCACAGATACGCAGTATTTT.

V and J are TRBV5-1 and TRBJ1-1; D is ambiguous. CDR1 SGHRS and CDR2 YFSETQ come from the germline V gene. Trimming removed 4 bases from V and 5 bases from J, with 12 bases in between. The CDR3 loop spans 13 amino acids. CDR3 sequence: CASSRAGITEAFF. CDR3 bases: TGCGCCAGCAGCCGGGCGGGAATTACTGAAGCTTTCTTT.

This rearrangement joins TRBV9 to TRBJ2-5, with D tentatively TRBD2 (5 bases). V was clipped by 4 bases and J by 4 bases, with 14 bases between them. The germline V gene encodes CDR1 SGDLS and CDR2 YYNGEE. The CDR3 totals 14 residues. In DNA, the CDR3 is TGTGCCAGCAGCCTCTCGCACGAGGGAGAGACCCAGTACTTC. This gives the protein CASSLSHEGETQYF.

The chain uses TRBV19 and TRBJ1-5, with D unclear. CDR3 length: 15 residues. The V gene's germline CDR1 is LNHDA and CDR2 SQIVND (reference sequence). With 3 bases removed from V and 5 bases from J, the gap between germline ends came to 14 bases. CDR3 sequence: CASSIYSDTYQPQHF. The CDR3 DNA reads TGTGCCAGTAGTATTTACTCTGACACTTATCAGCCCCAGCATTTT.